This T cell receptor beta chain was identified during a study of human T cells and chemical hapten exposure. Time point defined: patch test 1, 2 weeks after DPC sensitization. Treatment: therapeutic diphenylcyclopropenone sensitization with weekly scalp DPC. Drawing of blood took place ahead of applying each patch test. About this clonotype: Its antigen is unidentified.

What the library attached to individual cDNA molecules were unique molecular identifiers. The authors' processing: Counting gave a median of roughly 97,000 TCRs per sample, with values ranging from roughly 20,000 to 750,000. Each CDR3 protein gets one entry after TCRdb re-called the RACE reads with MiXCR. These V and J calls rely on TCRdb rather than the paper's analysis. The sample shows 370,000 or so distinct CDR3 sequences, roughly 4.8% of them seen only once. Whole-study findings and limits: Compared with pre-sensitization or healthy control sets, expanded TCRs clustered more.

Trimming pared 5 bases from V and 0 bases from J, leaving 8 bases between. The CDR3 contains 15 residues. The starting material was whole blood, obtained in connection with sensitization to the hapten diphenylcyclopropenone (DPC). The sequence was obtained from a woman in her forties or fifties with alopecia areata. Some clones in this sample may be carry-over from other donors' samples. The V call is TRBV12-3 or TRBV12-4, the J call TRBJ2-6, with a weak D call TRBD1 (5 bases). CDR3 bases: TGTGCCAGCAGTCCGACAGACTCTGGGGCCAACGTCCTGACTTTC. Amino acids: CASSPTDSGANVLTF.